Each of the 5 T cell receptor beta chains below was sequenced from the same sample in a study of technical replicates of blood from a few donors. Method: immunoSEQ multiplex PCR; TCRdb's copy keeps in-frame clones and lacks some. Found here are tens of thousands of clones, around 83% of them singletons; the top ten hold over 5.5%. Sequenced sample: PBMCs. Receptors were obtained from a human donor in good health. Some clones in this sample may be carry-over from other donors' samples.

The chain recombines TRBV28 with TRBJ2-3; D might be TRBD1 (6 bases). The CDR3 extends over 14 amino acids. Germline assignment: CDR1 MDHEN and CDR2 SYDVKM. V lost 7 bases and J 4 bases, leaving 15 bases between the germline ends. Here the CDR3 reads CASTSNRAADTQYF. The DNA of the CDR3 is TGTGCCAGCACCTCCAACAGGGCCGCAGATACGCAGTATTTT.

The chain employs TRBV25-1 and TRBJ1-1, with D hard to call. The CDR3 runs to 12 residues. The ends were cut back, 5 bases at V and 2 bases at J, with 6 bases in the middle. CDR1 is MGHDK and CDR2 is SYGVNS in the germline V gene. The CDR3 spells CASSKSNTEAFF. The CDR3 DNA reads as TGTGCCAGCAGTAAATCAAACACTGAAGCTTTCTTT.

This chain links TRBV14 with TRBJ2-7; no clear D gene. The CDR3 spans 12 residues. Germline V gives CDR1 SGHDN, CDR2 FVKESK. V lost 4 bases, J lost 4 bases, and 8 bases lay in between. The CDR3 coding sequence is TGTGCCAGCAGCCGAGACGGTTACGAGCAGTACTTC. It codes for CASSRDGYEQYF.

This clone was detected a few times. J is TRBJ2-7 and V is TRBV4-3; D might be TRBD1 (5 bases). This CDR3 region has 16 residues. Per the germline V gene, CDR1 is LGHNA and CDR2 is YSLEER. V dropped 0 bases and J dropped 0 bases, with 12 bases sitting between them. CDR3 coding DNA: TGCGCCAGCAGCCAAGATCCCCAGACAGTCTCCTACGAGCAGTACTTC. It encodes CASSQDPQTVSYEQYF.

In DNA form, the CDR3 reads TGCGCCAGCAGCCAAACTTATGGTGAAAAACTGTTTTTT. Its protein is CASSQTYGEKLFF. This sequence joins TRBV4-1 and TRBJ1-4; the D is unclear. CDR3 length: 13 amino acids. Germline lookup yields CDR1 MGHRA and CDR2 YSYEKL. Trimming left V 2 bases short and J 7 bases short, with 8 bases between.